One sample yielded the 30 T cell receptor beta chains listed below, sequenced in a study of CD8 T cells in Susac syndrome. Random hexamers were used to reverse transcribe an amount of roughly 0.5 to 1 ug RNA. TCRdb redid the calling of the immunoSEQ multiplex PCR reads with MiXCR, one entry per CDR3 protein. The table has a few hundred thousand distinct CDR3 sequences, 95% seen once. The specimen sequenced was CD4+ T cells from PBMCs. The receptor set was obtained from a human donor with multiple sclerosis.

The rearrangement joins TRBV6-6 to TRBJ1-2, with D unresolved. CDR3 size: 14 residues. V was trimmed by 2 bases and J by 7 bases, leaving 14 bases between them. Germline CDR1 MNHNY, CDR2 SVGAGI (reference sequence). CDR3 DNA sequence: TGTGCCAGCAGTTACCCAGACGGGCGCGGTGGCTACACCTTC. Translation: CASSYPDGRGGYTF.

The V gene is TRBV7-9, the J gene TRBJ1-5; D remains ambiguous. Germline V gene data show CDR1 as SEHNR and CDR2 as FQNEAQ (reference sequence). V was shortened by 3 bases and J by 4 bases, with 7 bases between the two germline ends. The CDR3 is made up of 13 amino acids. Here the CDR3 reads CASSFGENQPQHF. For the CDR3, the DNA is TGTGCCAGCAGCTTTGGCGAGAATCAGCCCCAGCATTTT.

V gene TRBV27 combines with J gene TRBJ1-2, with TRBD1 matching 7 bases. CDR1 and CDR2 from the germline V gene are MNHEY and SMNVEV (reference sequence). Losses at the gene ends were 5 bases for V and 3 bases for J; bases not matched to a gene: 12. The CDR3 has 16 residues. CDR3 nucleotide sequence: TGTGCCAGCAGTAAGACACAACACACAGGGGACTATGGCTACACCTTC. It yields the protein CASSKTQHTGDYGYTF.

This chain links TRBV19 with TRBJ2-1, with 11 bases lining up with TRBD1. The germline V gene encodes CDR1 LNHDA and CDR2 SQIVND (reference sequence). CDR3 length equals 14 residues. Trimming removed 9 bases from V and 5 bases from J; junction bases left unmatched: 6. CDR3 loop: CASGRDRGNNEQFF. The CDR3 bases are TGTGCCAGCGGCCGGGACAGGGGGAACAATGAGCAGTTCTTC.

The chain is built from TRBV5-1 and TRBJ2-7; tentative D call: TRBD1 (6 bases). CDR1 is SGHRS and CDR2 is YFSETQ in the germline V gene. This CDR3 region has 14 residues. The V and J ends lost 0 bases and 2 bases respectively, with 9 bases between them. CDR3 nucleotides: TGCGCCAGCAGCTTGGCCGGACAGACCTACGAGCAGTACTTC. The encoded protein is CASSLAGQTYEQYF.

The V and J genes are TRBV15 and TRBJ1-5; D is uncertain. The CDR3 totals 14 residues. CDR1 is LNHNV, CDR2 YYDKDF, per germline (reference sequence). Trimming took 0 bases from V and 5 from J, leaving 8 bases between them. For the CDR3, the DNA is TGTGCCACCAGCAGAGATCGAGTGGATCAGCCCCAGCATTTT. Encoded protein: CATSRDRVDQPQHF.

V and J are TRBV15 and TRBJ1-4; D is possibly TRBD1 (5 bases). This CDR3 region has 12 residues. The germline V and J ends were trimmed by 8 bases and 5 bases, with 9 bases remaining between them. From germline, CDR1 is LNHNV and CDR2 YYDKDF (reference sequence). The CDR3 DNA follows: TGTGCCACCCAAGGGGACAATGAAAAACTGTTTTTT. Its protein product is CATQGDNEKLFF.

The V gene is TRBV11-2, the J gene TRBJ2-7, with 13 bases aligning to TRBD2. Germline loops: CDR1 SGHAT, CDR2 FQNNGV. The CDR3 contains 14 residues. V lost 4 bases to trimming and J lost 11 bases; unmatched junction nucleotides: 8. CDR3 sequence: CASSSTGLAGSEYF. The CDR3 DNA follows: TGTGCCAGCAGCTCGACGGGACTAGCGGGGAGCGAGTACTTC. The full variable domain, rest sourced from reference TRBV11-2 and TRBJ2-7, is EAGVAQSPRYKIIEKRQSVAFWCNPISGHATLYWYQQILGQGPKLLIQFQNNGVVDDSQLPKDRFSAERLKGVDSTLKIQPAKLEDSAVYLCASSSTGLAGSEYFGPGTRLTVT.

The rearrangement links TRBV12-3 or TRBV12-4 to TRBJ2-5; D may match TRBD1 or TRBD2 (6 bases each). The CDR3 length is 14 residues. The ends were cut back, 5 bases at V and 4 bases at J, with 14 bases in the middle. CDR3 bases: TGTGCCAGCAGTCTAGGACAGCGGGCAGAGACCCAGTACTTC. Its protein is CASSLGQRAETQYF.

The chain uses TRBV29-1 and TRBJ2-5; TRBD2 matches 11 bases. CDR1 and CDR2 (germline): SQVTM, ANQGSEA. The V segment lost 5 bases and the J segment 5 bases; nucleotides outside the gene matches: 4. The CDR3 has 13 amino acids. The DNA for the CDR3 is TGCAGCGTTCCCTTAGCGGGAGGGGAGACCCAGTACTTC. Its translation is CSVPLAGGETQYF.

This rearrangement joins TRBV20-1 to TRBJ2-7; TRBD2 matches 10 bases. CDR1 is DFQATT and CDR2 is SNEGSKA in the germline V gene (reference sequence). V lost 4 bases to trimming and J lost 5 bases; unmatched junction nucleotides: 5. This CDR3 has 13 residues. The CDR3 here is CSATSGSIDEQYF. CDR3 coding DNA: TGCAGTGCTACTAGCGGGAGTATCGACGAGCAGTACTTC.

CDR3 loop: CASSSTGRSYNSPLHF. The CDR3 nucleotides are TGTGCCAGCAGTTCGACGGGACGGTCCTATAATTCACCCCTCCACTTT. The genes are TRBV27 and TRBJ1-6; tentative D call: TRBD1 (5 bases). CDR1 MNHEY and CDR2 SMNVEV come from the germline V gene (reference sequence). The V and J ends lost 4 bases and 1 base respectively, with 11 bases between them. This CDR3 comprises 16 residues.

CDR3 sequence reads: CSANGQGYEQYF. The DNA for the CDR3 is TGCAGTGCTAACGGACAGGGCTACGAGCAGTACTTC. The chain joins TRBV20-1 to TRBJ2-7; 8 nucleotides match TRBD1. The V segment lost 4 bases and the J segment 3 bases; nucleotides outside the gene matches: 2. The CDR3 loop spans 12 amino acids. Germline-derived CDR1 and CDR2 are DFQATT and SNEGSKA (reference sequence).

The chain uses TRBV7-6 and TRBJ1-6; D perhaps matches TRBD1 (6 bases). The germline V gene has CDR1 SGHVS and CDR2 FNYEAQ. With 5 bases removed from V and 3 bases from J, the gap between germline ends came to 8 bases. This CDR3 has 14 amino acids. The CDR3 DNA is TGTGCCAGCAGCCCGGACAGCTATAATTCACCCCTCCACTTT. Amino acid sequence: CASSPDSYNSPLHF.

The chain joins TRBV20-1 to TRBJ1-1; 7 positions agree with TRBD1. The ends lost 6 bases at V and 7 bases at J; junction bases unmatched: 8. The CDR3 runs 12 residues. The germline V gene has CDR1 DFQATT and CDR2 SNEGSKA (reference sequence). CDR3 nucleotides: TGCAGTGCAGAGAGAGGGGGCAATGAAGCTTTCTTT. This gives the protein CSAERGGNEAFF.

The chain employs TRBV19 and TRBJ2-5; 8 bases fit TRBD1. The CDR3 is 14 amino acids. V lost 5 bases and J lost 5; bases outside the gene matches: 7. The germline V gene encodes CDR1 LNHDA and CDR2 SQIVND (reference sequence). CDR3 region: CASSGQGLGETQYF. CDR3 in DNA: TGTGCCAGTAGTGGACAGGGTTTGGGGGAGACCCAGTACTTC. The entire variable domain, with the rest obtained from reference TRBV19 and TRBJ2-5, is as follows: DGGITQSPKYLFRKEGQNVTLSCEQNLNHDAMYWYRQDPGQGLRLIYYSQIVNDFQKGDIAEGYSVSREKKESFPLTVTSAQKNPTAFYLCASSGQGLGETQYFGPGTRLLVL.

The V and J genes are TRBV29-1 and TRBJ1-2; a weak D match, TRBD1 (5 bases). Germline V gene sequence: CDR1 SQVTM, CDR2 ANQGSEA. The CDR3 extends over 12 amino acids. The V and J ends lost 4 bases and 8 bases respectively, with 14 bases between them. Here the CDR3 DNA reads TGCAGCGTTGGGGCGACAGTGGAAGGCTACACCTTC. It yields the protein CSVGATVEGYTF.

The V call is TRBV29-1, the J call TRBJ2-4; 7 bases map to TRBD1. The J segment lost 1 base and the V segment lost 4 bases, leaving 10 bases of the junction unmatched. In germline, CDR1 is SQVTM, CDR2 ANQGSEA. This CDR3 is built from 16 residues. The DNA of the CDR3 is TGCAGCGTTGCGGGACAGACGACTGCGGCCAAAAACATTCAGTACTTC. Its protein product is CSVAGQTTAAKNIQYF.

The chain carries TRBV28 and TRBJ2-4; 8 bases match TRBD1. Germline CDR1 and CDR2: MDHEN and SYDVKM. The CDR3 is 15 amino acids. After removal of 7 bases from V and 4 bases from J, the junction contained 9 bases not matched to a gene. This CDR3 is CASKHQGTGKNIQYF. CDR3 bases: TGTGCCAGCAAACACCAAGGGACAGGAAAAAACATTCAGTACTTC.

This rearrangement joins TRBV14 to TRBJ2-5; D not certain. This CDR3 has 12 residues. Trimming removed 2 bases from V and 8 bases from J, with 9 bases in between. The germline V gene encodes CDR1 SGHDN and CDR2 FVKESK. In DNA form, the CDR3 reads TGTGCCAGCAGCCAAACGGGCGCAACCCAGTACTTC. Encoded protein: CASSQTGATQYF.

This CDR3 reads CASSFARTYSYEQYF. Here the CDR3 DNA reads TGTGCCAGCAGTTTCGCAAGAACTTACTCCTACGAGCAGTACTTC. The chain links TRBV27 to TRBJ2-7; D call uncertain. Germline V gene lookup returns CDR1 MNHEY and CDR2 SMNVEV (reference sequence). The germline V and J ends were trimmed by 3 bases and 0 bases, with 12 bases remaining between them. The CDR3 has 15 amino acids.

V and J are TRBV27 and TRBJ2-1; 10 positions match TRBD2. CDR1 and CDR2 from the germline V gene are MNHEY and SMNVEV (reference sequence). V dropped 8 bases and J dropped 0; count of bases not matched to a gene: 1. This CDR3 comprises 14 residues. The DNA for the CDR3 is TGTGCCAGCTGGACTAGCGGCTCCTACAATGAGCAGTTCTTC. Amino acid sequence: CASWTSGSYNEQFF.

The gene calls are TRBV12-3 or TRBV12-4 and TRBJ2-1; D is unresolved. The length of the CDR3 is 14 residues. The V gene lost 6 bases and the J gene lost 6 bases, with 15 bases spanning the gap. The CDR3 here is CASSKGRATNEQFF. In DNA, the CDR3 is TGTGCCAGCAGCAAAGGTAGAGCTACCAATGAGCAGTTCTTC.

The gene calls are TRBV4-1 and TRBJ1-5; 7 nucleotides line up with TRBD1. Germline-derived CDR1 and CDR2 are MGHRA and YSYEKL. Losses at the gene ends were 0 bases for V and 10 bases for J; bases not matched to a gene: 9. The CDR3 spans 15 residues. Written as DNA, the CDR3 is TGCGCCAGCAGCCAAGATCGGGACAGCCCAACACCCCAGCATTTT. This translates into CASSQDRDSPTPQHF.

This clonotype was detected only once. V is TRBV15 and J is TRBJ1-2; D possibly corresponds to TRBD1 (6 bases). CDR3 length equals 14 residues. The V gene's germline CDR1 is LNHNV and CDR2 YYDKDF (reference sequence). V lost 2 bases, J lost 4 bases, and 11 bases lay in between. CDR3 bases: TGTGCCACCAGCAGACCCGACAGGTCCTATGGCTACACCTTC. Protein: CATSRPDRSYGYTF.

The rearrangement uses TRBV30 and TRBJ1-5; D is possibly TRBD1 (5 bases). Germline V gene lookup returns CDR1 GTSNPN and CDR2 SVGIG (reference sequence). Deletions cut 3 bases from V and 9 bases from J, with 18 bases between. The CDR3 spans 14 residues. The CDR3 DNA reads TGTGCCTGGAGAAAAACAGGCTCCTTGTGGCCCCAGCATTTT. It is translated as CAWRKTGSLWPQHF.

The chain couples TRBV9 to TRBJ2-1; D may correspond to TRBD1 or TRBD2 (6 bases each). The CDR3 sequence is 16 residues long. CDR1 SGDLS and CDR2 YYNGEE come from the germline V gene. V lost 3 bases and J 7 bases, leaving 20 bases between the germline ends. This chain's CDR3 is CASSAEGEMAWNEQFF. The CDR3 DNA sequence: TGTGCCAGCAGCGCGGAGGGGGAAATGGCATGGAATGAGCAGTTCTTC.

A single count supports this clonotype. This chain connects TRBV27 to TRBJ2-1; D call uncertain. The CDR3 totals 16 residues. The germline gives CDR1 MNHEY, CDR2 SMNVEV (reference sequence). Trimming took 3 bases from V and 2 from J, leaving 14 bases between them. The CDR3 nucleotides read TGTGCCAGCAGTTTCATTCGGGTCCGGGCCTACAATGAGCAGTTCTTC. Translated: CASSFIRVRAYNEQFF.

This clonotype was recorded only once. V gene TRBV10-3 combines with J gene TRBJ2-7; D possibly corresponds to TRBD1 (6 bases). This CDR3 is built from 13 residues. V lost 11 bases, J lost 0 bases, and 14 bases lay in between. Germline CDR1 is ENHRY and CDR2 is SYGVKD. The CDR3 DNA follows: TGTGCCGCACGGACAGCGAGCTCCTACGAGCAGTACTTC. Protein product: CAARTASSYEQYF.

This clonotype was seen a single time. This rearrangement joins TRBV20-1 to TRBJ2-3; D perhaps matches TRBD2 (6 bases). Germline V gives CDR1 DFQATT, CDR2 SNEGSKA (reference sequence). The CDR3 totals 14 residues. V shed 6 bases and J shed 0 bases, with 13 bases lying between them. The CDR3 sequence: CSARHGTSTDTQYF. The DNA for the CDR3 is TGCAGTGCGAGACACGGGACTAGCACAGATACGCAGTATTTT.